Described below is a single T cell receptor (beta chain) sequence and its context. Its target is not known. The sample is drawn from a study of cytomegalovirus exposure and HLA in healthy donors. The CDR3 covers 13 residues. Looked up from germline, CDR1 is SEHNR and CDR2 is FQNEAQ (reference sequence). The V gene lost 5 bases and the J gene lost 2 bases, with 8 bases spanning the gap. Points from the study as a whole: In a later analysis, several top co-occurrence clusters appeared linked to parvovirus B19, influenza, CMV and Epstein-Barr virus.

The study ran its PCR with 60 Vbeta and 13 Jbeta primers. Clones were sequenced by immunoSEQ multiplex PCR, and TCRdb holds only the in-frame ones, with some missing. The profile covers 110,000 to 150,000 clones, with 75% to 90% appearing a single time and 1.2% taken by the ten largest. The sample consisted of PBMCs. The rearrangement uses TRBV7-9 and TRBJ2-3; D not resolved. The source of this sequence is a female donor in good health and CMV-seronegative. This chain's CDR3 is CASSLLDTDTQYF. CDR3 coding DNA: TGTGCCAGCAGCCTCCTAGACACAGATACGCAGTATTTT. Together with reference TRBV7-9 and TRBJ2-3, the CDR3 gives the full variable domain: DTGVSQNPRHKITKRGQNVTFRCDPISEHNRLYWYRQTLGQGPEFLTYFQNEAQLEKSRLLSDRFSAERPKGSFSTLEIQRTEQGDSAMYLCASSLLDTDTQYFGPGTRLTVL.